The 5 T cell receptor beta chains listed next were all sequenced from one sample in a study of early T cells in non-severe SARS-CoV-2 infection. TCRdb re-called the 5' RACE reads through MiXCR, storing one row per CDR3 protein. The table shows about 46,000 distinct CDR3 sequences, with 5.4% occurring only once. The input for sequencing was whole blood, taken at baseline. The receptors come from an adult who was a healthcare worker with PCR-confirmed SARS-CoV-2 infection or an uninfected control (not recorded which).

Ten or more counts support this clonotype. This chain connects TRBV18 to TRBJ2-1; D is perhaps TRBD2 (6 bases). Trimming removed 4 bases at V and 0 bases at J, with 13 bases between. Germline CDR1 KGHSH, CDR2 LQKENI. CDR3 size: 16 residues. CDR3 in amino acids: CASSQRTGSSYNEQFF. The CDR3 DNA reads TGTGCCAGCTCACAGAGGACCGGGAGCTCCTACAATGAGCAGTTCTTC.

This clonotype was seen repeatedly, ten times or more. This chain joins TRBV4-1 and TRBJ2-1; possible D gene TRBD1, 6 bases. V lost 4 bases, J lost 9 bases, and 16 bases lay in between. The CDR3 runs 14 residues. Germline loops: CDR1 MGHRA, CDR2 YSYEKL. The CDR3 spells CASSRASGVAEQFF. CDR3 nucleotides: TGCGCCAGCAGCCGAGCGTCAGGGGTCGCTGAGCAGTTCTTC.

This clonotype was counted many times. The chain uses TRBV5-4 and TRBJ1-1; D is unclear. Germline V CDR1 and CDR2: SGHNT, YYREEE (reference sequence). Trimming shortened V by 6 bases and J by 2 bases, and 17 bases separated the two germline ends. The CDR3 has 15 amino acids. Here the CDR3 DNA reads TGTGCCAGCACCTCATTACAAAATTTTAACACTGAAGCTTTCTTT. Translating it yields CASTSLQNFNTEAFF.

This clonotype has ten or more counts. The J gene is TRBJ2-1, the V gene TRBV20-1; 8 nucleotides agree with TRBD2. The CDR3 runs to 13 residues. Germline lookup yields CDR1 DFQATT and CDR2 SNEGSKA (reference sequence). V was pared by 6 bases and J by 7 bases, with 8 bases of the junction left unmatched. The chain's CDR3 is CSAGAGVYNEQFF. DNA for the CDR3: TGCAGTGCCGGAGCGGGAGTTTATAATGAGCAGTTCTTC.

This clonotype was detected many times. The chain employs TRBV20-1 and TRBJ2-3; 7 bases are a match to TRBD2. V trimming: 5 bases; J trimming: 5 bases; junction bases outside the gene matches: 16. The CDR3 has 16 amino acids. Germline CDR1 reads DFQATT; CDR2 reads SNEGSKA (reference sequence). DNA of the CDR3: TGCAGTGCTCCATCTTCCACGCGGGAGTATGAAGATACGCAGTATTTT. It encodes CSAPSSTREYEDTQYF.